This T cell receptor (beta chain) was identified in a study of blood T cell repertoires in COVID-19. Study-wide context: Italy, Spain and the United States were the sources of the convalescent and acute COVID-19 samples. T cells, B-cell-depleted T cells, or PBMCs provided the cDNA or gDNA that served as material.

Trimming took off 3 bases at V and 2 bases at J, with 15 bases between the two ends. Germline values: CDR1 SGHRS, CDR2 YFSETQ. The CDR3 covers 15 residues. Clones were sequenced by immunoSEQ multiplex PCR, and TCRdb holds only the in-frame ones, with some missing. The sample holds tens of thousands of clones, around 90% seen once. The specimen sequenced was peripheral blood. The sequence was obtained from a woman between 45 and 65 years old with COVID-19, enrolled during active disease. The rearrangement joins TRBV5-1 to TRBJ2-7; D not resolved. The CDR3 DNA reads TGCGCCAGCAGCTACACGTCCGGAGTAACCTACGAGCAGTACTTC. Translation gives CASSYTSGVTYEQYF.